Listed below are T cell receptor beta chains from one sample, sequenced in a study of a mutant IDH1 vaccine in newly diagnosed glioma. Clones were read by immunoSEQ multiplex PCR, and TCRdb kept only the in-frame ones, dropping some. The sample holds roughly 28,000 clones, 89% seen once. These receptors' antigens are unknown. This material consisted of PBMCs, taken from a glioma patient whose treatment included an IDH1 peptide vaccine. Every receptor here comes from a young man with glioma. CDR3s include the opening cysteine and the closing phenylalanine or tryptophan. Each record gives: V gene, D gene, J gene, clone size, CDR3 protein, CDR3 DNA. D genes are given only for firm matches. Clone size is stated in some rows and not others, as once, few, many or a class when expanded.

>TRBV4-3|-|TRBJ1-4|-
CASSQDRTAPEKLFF
TGCGCCAGCAGCCAAGATCGGACAGCCCCGGAAAAACTGTTTTTT
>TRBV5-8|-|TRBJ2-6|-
CASSLDGSGANVLTF
TGTGCCAGCAGCCTGGATGGCTCTGGGGCCAACGTCCTGACTTTC
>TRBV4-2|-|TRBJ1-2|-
CASSHPTGGYTF
TGTGCCAGCAGCCATCCCACGGGGGGCTACACCTTC
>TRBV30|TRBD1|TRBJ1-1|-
CAWSPRQGAEAFF
TGTGCCTGGAGTCCCCGACAGGGTGCTGAAGCTTTCTTT
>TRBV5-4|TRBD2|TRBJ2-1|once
CASSFGTSGRDSYNEQFF
TGTGCCAGCAGCTTTGGGACTAGCGGGAGGGATTCCTACAATGAGCAGTTCTTC
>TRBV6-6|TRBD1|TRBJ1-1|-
CASTDGTAGNTEAFF
TGTGCCAGCACCGATGGGACAGCGGGGAACACTGAAGCTTTCTTT
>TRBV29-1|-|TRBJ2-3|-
CSVGGARDTQYF
TGCAGCGTTGGGGGGGCGAGAGATACGCAGTATTTT
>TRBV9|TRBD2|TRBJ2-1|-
CASSPSGRVLYNEQFF
TGTGCCAGCAGCCCCTCCGGGAGGGTCCTTTACAATGAGCAGTTCTTC
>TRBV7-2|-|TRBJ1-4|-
CASSGGGKYEKLFF
TGTGCCAGCAGCGGTGGGGGGAAGTATGAAAAACTGTTTTTT
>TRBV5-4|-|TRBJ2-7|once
CASSLYYEQYF
TGTGCCAGCAGCCTGTACTACGAGCAGTACTTC